Each of the 25 T cell receptor beta chains below was sequenced from the same sample in a study of preoperative IRX-2 immunotherapy in early breast cancer. Regarding treatment: preoperative locoregional IRX-2 cytokine immunotherapy. Profiling relied on immunoSEQ multiplex PCR, and the TCRdb table lists in-frame clones only, not all of them. The table shows fewer than 1,200 clones, with around 67% occurring only once. Sequencing used tumor tissue, obtained before IRX-2 immunotherapy. All receptors come from a human donor with breast cancer.

This clone has only a few counts. This sequence joins TRBV11-3 and TRBJ2-1, with 11 bases aligning to TRBD1. Germline loops: CDR1 SGHNT, CDR2 YENEEA. V lost 5 bases and J lost 3; bases outside the gene matches: 9. The CDR3 is made up of 17 amino acids. CDR3 in amino acids: CASSKNPGTGGYNEQFF. The CDR3 DNA reads as TGTGCCAGCAGCAAAAACCCCGGGACAGGGGGCTACAATGAGCAGTTCTTC.

The chain has TRBV19 and TRBJ1-5; D gene uncertain. This CDR3 region has 13 residues. The germline CDR1 and CDR2 sequences are LNHDA and SQIVND (reference sequence). V was trimmed by 5 bases and J by 6 bases, leaving 11 bases between them. This chain's CDR3 is CASSSGVSQPQHF. The CDR3 DNA reads TGTGCCAGTAGTTCCGGGGTGAGTCAGCCCCAGCATTTT.

The gene calls are TRBV14 and TRBJ2-7; D is perhaps TRBD2 (5 bases). CDR3 length: 14 residues. Germline loops: CDR1 SGHDN, CDR2 FVKESK. V lost 2 bases and J lost 2, with 10 bases in between. The CDR3 nucleotides are TGTGCCAGCAGCCAAACGGGATTCCCCTACGAGCAGTACTTC. This translates into CASSQTGFPYEQYF.

In its sample, this clone is large. The rearrangement joins TRBV11-3 to TRBJ1-1; 10 bases fit TRBD1. This CDR3 contains 15 residues. Germline V gene lookup returns CDR1 SGHNT and CDR2 YENEEA. V lost 4 bases, J lost 5 bases, and 7 bases stayed unmatched. Written as DNA, the CDR3 is TGTGCCAGCAGCTCCAGGCTGGGACAGGGGACTGAAGCTTTCTTT. This encodes CASSSRLGQGTEAFF.

A single count supports this clone. The rearrangement uses TRBV11-3 and TRBJ2-2; D perhaps matches TRBD2 (6 bases). In germline, CDR1 is SGHNT, CDR2 YENEEA. This CDR3 region has 15 residues. V was clipped by 5 bases and J by 2 bases, with 12 bases between them. The CDR3 loop reads CASSPGTLNTGELFF. The DNA for the CDR3 is TGTGCCAGCAGCCCCGGGACTCTTAACACCGGGGAGCTGTTTTTT.

This clone was observed a few times. The CDR3 is CSVSPGGSTYEQYF. The CDR3 region has the DNA TGCAGCGTTTCCCCCGGCGGGTCCACCTACGAGCAGTACTTC. The V and J genes are TRBV29-1 and TRBJ2-7, with a weak D call TRBD2 (5 bases). CDR3 length: 14 amino acids. CDR1 is SQVTM and CDR2 is ANQGSEA in the germline V gene. Trimming took 5 bases from V and 2 from J, leaving 16 bases between them.

CDR3 in amino acids: CASRQLGGSGETQYF. The CDR3 DNA sequence: TGTGCCAGCAGACAACTAGGGGGTAGTGGAGAGACCCAGTACTTC. The rearrangement joins TRBV6-8 to TRBJ2-5; tentative D call: TRBD1 (6 bases). Germline V gene data show CDR1 as MNHGY and CDR2 as SAAAGT. The CDR3 covers 15 residues. The V end lost 6 bases, the J end lost 4 bases, and 18 bases lay between the germline ends.

By share, this clone ranks as large. The V and J genes are TRBV11-3 and TRBJ1-1; D remains unclear. The V end was cut by 3 bases, the J end by 1 base, with 9 bases between. This CDR3 spans 14 amino acids. Germline V gene lookup returns CDR1 SGHNT and CDR2 YENEEA. Here the CDR3 reads CASSLRDWNTEAFF. In DNA, the CDR3 is TGTGCCAGCAGCTTGAGGGATTGGAACACTGAAGCTTTCTTT. Drawing the rest from reference TRBV11-3 and TRBJ1-1, the complete variable domain is EAGVVQSPRYKIIEKKQPVAFWCNPISGHNTLYWYLQNLGQGPELLIRYENEEAVDDSQLPKDRFSAERLKGVDSTLKIQPAELGDSAVYLCASSLRDWNTEAFFGQGTRLTVV.

The V call is TRBV6-8, the J call TRBJ2-5, with D possibly TRBD1 on 6 matching bases. The germline V gene encodes CDR1 MNHGY and CDR2 SAAAGT. CDR3 size: 17 residues. Trimming pared 5 bases from V and 5 bases from J, leaving 24 bases between. CDR3 residues: CASSPRFFGQRPETQYF. In DNA, the CDR3 is TGTGCCAGCAGTCCCAGGTTCTTCGGACAGAGGCCCGAGACCCAGTACTTC.

This chain uses TRBV5-1 with TRBJ2-5; 9 positions match TRBD2. This CDR3 spans 15 amino acids. With V trimmed by 4 bases and J by 5 bases, 9 bases remained unmatched. The V gene's germline CDR1 is SGHRS and CDR2 YFSETQ. CDR3 DNA sequence: TGCGCCAGCAGCCCCGGAGCGGGGGGAGAGGAGACCCAGTACTTC. It encodes CASSPGAGGEETQYF.

This clone came up once. The J gene is TRBJ2-7, the V gene TRBV28; D not resolved. The V and J ends lost 2 bases and 1 base respectively, with 9 bases between them. The V gene's germline CDR1 is MDHEN and CDR2 SYDVKM. The CDR3 runs 14 residues. Here the CDR3 reads CASSLRLLSYEQYF. For the CDR3, the DNA is TGTGCCAGCAGTTTAAGGCTCCTGTCCTACGAGCAGTACTTC.

The chain recombines TRBV28 with TRBJ1-1, with D unclear. Germline V gene sequence: CDR1 MDHEN, CDR2 SYDVKM. This CDR3 is 12 amino acids long. The V gene lost 6 bases and the J gene lost 4 bases, with 9 bases spanning the gap. The CDR3 region is CASRVGSTEAFF. In DNA form, the CDR3 reads TGTGCCAGCAGGGTAGGATCCACTGAAGCTTTCTTT.

The V gene is TRBV23-1, the J gene TRBJ2-4, with D hard to call. TRBV23-1 is annotated as an ORF whose role is uncertain. Trimming took off 6 bases at V and 7 bases at J, with 13 bases between the two ends. This CDR3 comprises 13 residues. The CDR3, as DNA: TGCGCCAGCAGCTTGGAGAACTCGAACATTCAGTACTTC. Translation gives CASSLENSNIQYF.

The chain recombines TRBV23-1 with TRBJ2-7; D gene uncertain. TRBV23-1 falls under the ORF class, with uncertain function. The CDR3 spans 19 residues. V gave up 6 bases and J gave up 0 bases, with 27 bases separating them. CDR3 DNA: TGCGCCAGCAGCCAAGATAGGGATTGGACCGATCGAAGCTCCTACGAGCAGTACTTC. Protein sequence: CASSQDRDWTDRSSYEQYF.

The J gene is TRBJ2-5, the V gene TRBV11-3, with TRBD2 identical over 8 bases. CDR1 is SGHNT, CDR2 YENEEA, per germline. This CDR3 has 14 residues. Germline trimming cut 4 bases from V and 5 bases from J; bases unmatched to any gene: 6. CDR3 loop: CASSSRGGQETQYF. For the CDR3, the DNA is TGTGCCAGCAGCTCCCGGGGGGGCCAGGAGACCCAGTACTTC.

The V and J genes are TRBV23-1 and TRBJ2-1; 8 bases fit TRBD2. TRBV23-1 counts as an open reading frame of uncertain function. This CDR3 region has 14 residues. Trimming at V came to 6 bases and at J to 8 bases, leaving 9 bases not matched to a gene. CDR3: CASSISGEGDEQFF. Written as DNA, the CDR3 is TGCGCCAGCAGCATTAGCGGGGAAGGTGATGAGCAGTTCTTC.

The CDR3 is CASTPGGYYGYTF. The CDR3 DNA reads TGTGCCAGCACCCCAGGGGGCTACTATGGCTACACCTTC. The chain combines TRBV12-5 with TRBJ1-2; 8 bases line up with TRBD1. CDR1 and CDR2 (germline): LGHNT, FRNRAP. CDR3 length: 13 residues.

This clone was observed a few times. The V gene is TRBV19, the J gene TRBJ1-2, with D perhaps matching TRBD1 (6 bases). CDR3 length: 13 residues. V lost 0 bases and J lost 8, with 10 bases in between. CDR1 and CDR2 (germline): LNHDA, SQIVND (reference sequence). The CDR3 bases are TGTGCCAGTAGTATAGATGGTCAGGGGGGCTACACCTTC. It translates to CASSIDGQGGYTF.

The chain recombines TRBV9 with TRBJ1-1; D gene unclear. The V gene's germline CDR1 is SGDLS and CDR2 YYNGEE. This CDR3 has 13 residues. V dropped 6 bases and J dropped 1 base, with 10 bases sitting between them. The CDR3 loop reads CASTLRRNTEAFF. The CDR3 DNA reads TGTGCCAGCACCCTTAGGAGGAACACTGAAGCTTTCTTT.

The V call is TRBV19, the J call TRBJ2-1; D ambiguous. Germline lookup yields CDR1 LNHDA and CDR2 SQIVND (reference sequence). V was shortened by 9 bases and J by 8 bases, with 17 bases between the two germline ends. This CDR3 has 13 residues. The CDR3 DNA reads as TGTGCCAGCAACTTGGGTAGGGCCGATGAGCAGTTCTTC. Translation: CASNLGRADEQFF. Together with reference TRBV19 and TRBJ2-1, the CDR3 gives the full variable domain: DGGITQSPKYLFRKEGQNVTLSCEQNLNHDAMYWYRQDPGQGLRLIYYSQIVNDFQKGDIAEGYSVSREKKESFPLTVTSAQKNPTAFYLCASNLGRADEQFFGPGTRLTVL.

V gene TRBV11-3 combines with J gene TRBJ1-1, with D perhaps TRBD1 (6 bases). CDR3 length: 14 residues. The V and J ends lost 5 bases and 4 bases respectively, with 14 bases between them. Germline CDR1 and CDR2: SGHNT and YENEEA. In DNA form, the CDR3 reads TGTGCCAGCAGCCTCGGACAGCTAACCACTGAAGCTTTCTTT. Amino acid sequence: CASSLGQLTTEAFF. Full variable domain (rest looked up from reference TRBV11-3 and TRBJ1-1): EAGVVQSPRYKIIEKKQPVAFWCNPISGHNTLYWYLQNLGQGPELLIRYENEEAVDDSQLPKDRFSAERLKGVDSTLKIQPAELGDSAVYLCASSLGQLTTEAFFGQGTRLTVV.

DNA of the CDR3: TGTGCCAGCTTAACCGGTAGTAGCGGACGCAAGGGGCATACGCAGTATTTT. It codes for CASLTGSSGRKGHTQYF. J is TRBJ2-3 and V is TRBV18; tentatively, D is TRBD2 (6 bases). Deletions cut 7 bases from V and 7 bases from J, with 27 bases between. The CDR3 totals 17 residues. Per the germline V gene, CDR1 is KGHSH and CDR2 is LQKENI. Combining the CDR3 with reference TRBV18 and TRBJ2-3 gives the whole variable domain NAGVMQNPRHLVRRRGQEARLRCSPMKGHSHVYWYRQLPEEGLKFMVYLQKENIIDESGMPKERFSAEFPKEGPSILRIQQVVRGDSAAYFCASLTGSSGRKGHTQYFGPGTRLTVL.

The chain joins TRBV7-6 to TRBJ2-7; D tentatively fits TRBD1 or TRBD2 (5 bases each). V lost 2 bases and J 2 bases, leaving 10 bases between the germline ends. CDR1 is SGHVS and CDR2 is FNYEAQ in the germline V gene. The CDR3 length is 14 residues. The CDR3 is CASSLRGGPYEQYF. Here the CDR3 DNA reads TGTGCCAGCAGCTTACGGGGCGGACCCTACGAGCAGTACTTC.

This chain joins TRBV7-7 and TRBJ2-5; D remains ambiguous. Trimming pared 1 base from V and 2 bases from J, leaving 11 bases between. CDR3 length: 15 residues. Germline V gene sequence: CDR1 SSHAT, CDR2 FNYEAQ (reference sequence). CDR3 sequence (DNA): TGTGCCAGCAGCTTAGTCTGGTCCCCACAAGAGACCCAGTACTTC. It codes for CASSLVWSPQETQYF.

The chain carries TRBV7-4 and TRBJ1-3; 9 nucleotides match TRBD1. The V segment lost 6 bases and the J segment 7 bases; nucleotides outside the gene matches: 4. CDR3 length: 13 residues. Germline lookup yields CDR1 SGHVT and CDR2 SQSDAQ. For the CDR3, the DNA is TGTGCCAGCAGTCTAGACAGGGGGAACACCATATATTTT. Translation: CASSLDRGNTIYF. Full variable domain (remainder filled in from reference TRBV7-4 and TRBJ1-3): GAGVSQSPRYKVAKRGRDVALRCDSISGHVTLYWYRQTLGQGSEVLTYSQSDAQRDKSGRPSGRFSAERPERSVSTLKIQRTEQGDSAVYLCASSLDRGNTIYFGEGSWLTVV.